A single sample is the source of the 19 T cell receptor beta chains below, sequenced in a study of blood T cell repertoires in COVID-19. The data were produced by immunoSEQ multiplex PCR, yet TCRdb's version contains in-frame clones alone and is incomplete. The sample shows 150,000 to 200,000 clones, over 70% of them seen only once. Sequenced sample: peripheral blood. The receptors here all came from a man aged 55 to 69 with acute or convalescent COVID-19.

This sequence joins TRBV29-1 and TRBJ2-3, with 8 positions matching TRBD1. CDR1 is SQVTM and CDR2 is ANQGSEA in the germline V gene. Germline trimming cut 7 bases from V and 1 base from J; bases unmatched to any gene: 4. This CDR3 is built from 13 residues. The CDR3 protein is CSGDRIRTDTQYF. The CDR3 region has the DNA TGCAGCGGGGACAGGATCCGCACAGATACGCAGTATTTT.

The chain recombines TRBV7-6 with TRBJ1-3; 7 bases align to TRBD1. The CDR3 runs to 16 residues. Germline V gene data show CDR1 as SGHVS and CDR2 as FNYEAQ. Trimming removed 4 bases from V and 3 bases from J; junction bases left unmatched: 9. CDR3 protein: CASSSPTGVGGNTIYF. The CDR3 DNA sequence: TGTGCCAGCAGCTCGCCTACAGGGGTCGGTGGAAACACCATATATTTT.

The rearrangement links TRBV24-1 to TRBJ2-1, with 10 bases fitting TRBD2. Trimming at V came to 6 bases and at J to 4 bases, leaving 5 bases not matched to a gene. Germline-derived CDR1 and CDR2 are KGHDR and SFDVKD. CDR3 size: 15 residues. This chain's CDR3 is CATSQSLAGYNEQFF. The CDR3 coding sequence is TGTGCCACCAGTCAATCACTAGCGGGGTACAATGAGCAGTTCTTC.

In the case of this clone: Additional DNA sequences in this sample encode the identical CDR3. J is TRBJ1-2 and V is TRBV2, with D maybe TRBD1 (6 bases). CDR1 and CDR2 from the germline V gene are SNHLY and FYNNEI. CDR3 length: 14 amino acids. Trimming took off 3 bases at V and 2 bases at J, with 10 bases between the two ends. CDR3 DNA: TGTGCCAGCAGTGACGGGAGGGGGAACTATGGCTACACCTTC. Protein: CASSDGRGNYGYTF.

This clone appeared once. The rearrangement joins TRBV11-2 to TRBJ1-3; no definite D call. Germline V gives CDR1 SGHAT, CDR2 FQNNGV. There are 13 residues in the CDR3. V was shortened by 5 bases and J by 4 bases, with 9 bases between the two germline ends. The CDR3: CASSRRGGNTIYF. CDR3 coding DNA: TGTGCCAGCAGCCGGAGAGGGGGAAACACCATATATTTT.

The genes are TRBV11-2 and TRBJ2-7, with D possibly TRBD2 on 6 matching bases. The CDR3 totals 15 residues. With 5 bases removed from V and 4 bases from J, the gap between germline ends came to 18 bases. CDR1 is SGHAT, CDR2 FQNNGV, per germline. The CDR3 here is CASSGTGTLRYEQYF. CDR3 nucleotides: TGTGCCAGCAGCGGTACCGGGACTCTTAGGTACGAGCAGTACTTC.

The chain combines TRBV5-4 with TRBJ1-2; possible D gene TRBD1, 6 bases. The CDR3 has 15 residues. Deletions cut 7 bases from V and 4 bases from J, with 20 bases between. The germline CDR1 and CDR2 sequences are SGHNT and YYREEE (reference sequence). The CDR3 reads CASLGPGDPFYGYTF. The CDR3 nucleotides are TGTGCCAGCCTCGGACCAGGGGACCCCTTCTATGGCTACACCTTC. The full variable domain, completed using reference TRBV5-4 and TRBJ1-2, is ETGVTQSPTHLIKTRGQQVTLRCSSQSGHNTVSWYQQALGQGPQFIFQYYREEENGRGNFPPRFSGLQFPNYSSELNVNALELDDSALYLCASLGPGDPFYGYTFGSGTRLTVV.

This chain connects TRBV5-1 to TRBJ1-1; D gene uncertain. Germline loops: CDR1 SGHRS, CDR2 YFSETQ. The CDR3 covers 14 residues. Trimming left V 4 bases short and J 1 base short, with 11 bases between. The CDR3, as DNA: TGCGCCAGCAGCGGTTTCGTAGAGAACACTGAAGCTTTCTTT. Its translation: CASSGFVENTEAFF.

The CDR3 here is CASSQVPWGGEKGTEAFF. DNA for the CDR3: TGTGCCAGCAGCCAAGTCCCTTGGGGAGGGGAAAAGGGCACTGAAGCTTTCTTT. The V and J genes are TRBV3-1 (or the pseudogene TRBV3-2) and TRBJ1-1, with a weak D call TRBD1 (5 bases). Germline V gene lookup returns CDR1 LGHDT and CDR2 YNNKEL (reference sequence). This CDR3 is 18 amino acids long. V lost 1 base to trimming and J lost 4 bases, with 22 bases between them.

This clone is a singleton in its sample. The chain links TRBV2 to TRBJ1-5; TRBD1 might be the D (6 bases). The CDR3 extends over 14 amino acids. V gave up 6 bases and J gave up 5 bases, with 14 bases separating them. Germline V gene sequence: CDR1 SNHLY, CDR2 FYNNEI. This CDR3 is CASRPETGDQPQHF. Written as DNA, the CDR3 is TGTGCCAGCAGGCCCGAGACAGGTGATCAGCCCCAGCATTTT.

This clone was counted a few times. The chain links TRBV27 to TRBJ2-1; TRBD2 matches at 8 bases. This CDR3 spans 17 amino acids. Trimming at V came to 3 bases and at J to 0 bases, leaving 7 bases not matched to a gene. Germline V gene data show CDR1 as MNHEY and CDR2 as SMNVEV (reference sequence). CDR3 nucleotides: TGTGCCAGCAGTTTCCCCGTAAGCGGGAGCTCCTACAATGAGCAGTTCTTC. This gives the protein CASSFPVSGSSYNEQFF.

This clone was recorded once. The chain carries TRBV6-1 and TRBJ2-1; 7 nucleotides line up with TRBD2. CDR3 size: 14 residues. Per germline, CDR1 MNHNS and CDR2 SASEGT. V shed 2 bases, J shed 8 bases, and the junction held 6 bases outside the gene matches. The CDR3 here is CASSERLGGDEQFF. CDR3 coding DNA: TGTGCCAGCAGTGAAAGACTGGGGGGGGATGAGCAGTTCTTC.

This clone has just a few counts. In DNA form, the CDR3 reads TGTGCCAGCAGGGACAGTAATGAAAAACTGTTTTTT. Translating it yields CASRDSNEKLFF. The V and J genes are TRBV27 and TRBJ1-4, with TRBD1 as a possible D gene (6 bases). There are 12 residues in the CDR3. Deletions cut 6 bases from V and 4 bases from J, with 6 bases between. Germline V lookup: CDR1 MNHEY, CDR2 SMNVEV (reference sequence).

The CDR3 here is CAISEARGYGYTF. CDR3 nucleotide sequence: TGTGCCATCAGTGAAGCCAGGGGCTATGGCTACACCTTC. The chain is built from TRBV10-3 and TRBJ1-2; possibly TRBD1 for D (6 bases). In germline, CDR1 is ENHRY, CDR2 SYGVKD. Trimming took 3 bases from V and 4 from J, leaving 9 bases between them. The CDR3 is 13 residues long.

This clone was counted once. The gene calls are TRBV12-5 and TRBJ1-1, with a possible D match to TRBD1 (5 bases). The CDR3 length is 16 residues. Deletions cut 4 bases from V and 3 bases from J, with 18 bases between. From germline, CDR1 is LGHNT and CDR2 FRNRAP. The CDR3 DNA follows: TGTGCTAGTGGTTCCTTCAGGGTAATTGGAGACACTGAAGCTTTCTTT. The encoded protein is CASGSFRVIGDTEAFF.

The V and J genes are TRBV13 and TRBJ1-2, with TRBD1 identical over 8 bases. The V and J ends lost 5 bases and 4 bases, in that order; junction bases with no gene match: 9. CDR3 length: 15 amino acids. The germline CDR1 and CDR2 sequences are PRHDT and FYEKMQ (reference sequence). CDR3 nucleotides: TGTGCCAGCAGCGTTTCCGGGACAGGCACCTATGGCTACACCTTC. This encodes CASSVSGTGTYGYTF.

The table lists this clone with a count of one. The chain links TRBV5-1 to TRBJ2-7, with D perhaps TRBD1 (6 bases). Trimming left V 0 bases short and J 3 bases short, with 10 bases between. The length of the CDR3 is 14 residues. Germline assignment: CDR1 SGHRS and CDR2 YFSETQ. The chain's CDR3 is CASSLEGHYYEQYF. CDR3 in DNA: TGCGCCAGCAGCTTGGAGGGACATTACTACGAGCAGTACTTC.

Details on this clone: It is likely a read error, because the conserved phenylalanine at the end of the CDR3 is missing. The rearrangement uses TRBV12-3 or TRBV12-4 and TRBJ1-2; D remains ambiguous. CDR3 length: 11 residues. Trimming pared 3 bases from V and 7 bases from J, leaving 6 bases between. CDR3 sequence reads: CASSLQVGYTL. The CDR3 DNA follows: TGTGCCAGCAGTTTGCAGGTTGGCTACACCCTC.

The rearrangement joins TRBV4-3 to TRBJ2-2, with 7 bases lining up with TRBD1. Per the germline V gene, CDR1 is LGHNA and CDR2 is YSLEER. The CDR3 loop spans 17 amino acids. J was trimmed by 0 bases and V by 0 bases; bases with no gene match: 4. CDR3 DNA sequence: TGCGCCAGCAGCCAAGAGGACAGGAGCGCGAACACCGGGGAGCTGTTTTTT. Translation: CASSQEDRSANTGELFF.